Described below is a single T cell receptor (beta chain) sequence and its context. Its antigen is not known. This sample was taken from a study of CD8+ T cells in alopecia areata. For the study at large: The drug, tofacitinib, lasted 6 to 18 months, followed by 6 months off drug.

The authors extracted RNA and reverse transcribed it into cDNA as the sequencing template. Assay used: immunoSEQ multiplex PCR; TCRdb lists only in-frame clones, some missing. There are some 110,000 clones in the sample; 35% to 40% occur only once, and over 3% lies in the top ten. The CDR3 totals 14 residues. Trimming cost V 4 bases and J 3 bases, with 12 bases left between them. Germline V gene lookup returns CDR1 LGHNA and CDR2 YSLEER. The sorting of PBMCs gave CD4+ and CD8+ T cells. Overall study results and limits: Mouse data revealed clearer TCR sharing than patient data did, a gap possibly tied to HLA. It was lesional scalp, especially alopecia totalis/universalis, that showed higher clonality than normal scalp.

Sequenced sample: CD4+ T cells sorted from blood. The chain is built from TRBV4-3 and TRBJ2-5; weak D call: TRBD2 (6 bases). This TCR derives from a human donor with alopecia areata. The CDR3 DNA reads as TGCGCCAGCAGCCTGGGACTGCTCGAAGAGACCCAGTACTTC. Protein product: CASSLGLLEETQYF.